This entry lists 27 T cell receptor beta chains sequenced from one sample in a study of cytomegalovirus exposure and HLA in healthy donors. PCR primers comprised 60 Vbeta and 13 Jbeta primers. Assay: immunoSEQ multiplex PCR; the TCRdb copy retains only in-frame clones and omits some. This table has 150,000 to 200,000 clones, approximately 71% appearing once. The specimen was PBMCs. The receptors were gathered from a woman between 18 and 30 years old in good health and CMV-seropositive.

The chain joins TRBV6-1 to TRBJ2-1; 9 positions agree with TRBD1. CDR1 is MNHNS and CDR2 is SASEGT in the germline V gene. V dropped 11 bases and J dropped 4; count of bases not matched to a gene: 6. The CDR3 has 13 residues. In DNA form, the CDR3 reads TGTGCCGGTACAGGGGGCGAATACAATGAGCAGTTCTTC. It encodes CAGTGGEYNEQFF.

The CDR3, as DNA: TGTGCCAGTACCCAGGACGCAGGGTACGAGCAGTACTTC. Its translation is CASTQDAGYEQYF. V is TRBV19 and J is TRBJ2-7, with a possible D match to TRBD1 (5 bases). Trimming took 7 bases from V and 4 from J, leaving 14 bases between them. Germline loops: CDR1 LNHDA, CDR2 SQIVND (reference sequence). The CDR3 has 13 residues. Using reference TRBV19 and TRBJ2-7 for the parts outside the CDR3, the full variable domain is DGGITQSPKYLFRKEGQNVTLSCEQNLNHDAMYWYRQDPGQGLRLIYYSQIVNDFQKGDIAEGYSVSREKKESFPLTVTSAQKNPTAFYLCASTQDAGYEQYFGPGTRLTVT.

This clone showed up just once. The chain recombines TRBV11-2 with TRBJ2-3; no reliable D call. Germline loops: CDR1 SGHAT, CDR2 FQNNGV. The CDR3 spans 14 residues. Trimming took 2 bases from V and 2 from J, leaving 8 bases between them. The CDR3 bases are TGTGCCAGCAGCTTAAACAGTTACACAGATACGCAGTATTTT. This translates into CASSLNSYTDTQYF.

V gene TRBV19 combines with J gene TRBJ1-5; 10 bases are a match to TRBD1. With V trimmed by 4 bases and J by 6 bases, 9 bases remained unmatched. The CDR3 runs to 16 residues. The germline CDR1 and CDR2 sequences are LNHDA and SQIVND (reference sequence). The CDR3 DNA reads TGTGCCAGTAGTACCCCAGGACAGGGGGTGTTTCAGCCCCAGCATTTT. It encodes CASSTPGQGVFQPQHF.

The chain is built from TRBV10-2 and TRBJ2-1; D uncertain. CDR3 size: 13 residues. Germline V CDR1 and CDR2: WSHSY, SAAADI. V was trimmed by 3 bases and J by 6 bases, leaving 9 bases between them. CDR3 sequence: CASSDPGFNEQFF. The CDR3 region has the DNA TGCGCCAGCAGTGATCCCGGGTTCAATGAGCAGTTCTTC.

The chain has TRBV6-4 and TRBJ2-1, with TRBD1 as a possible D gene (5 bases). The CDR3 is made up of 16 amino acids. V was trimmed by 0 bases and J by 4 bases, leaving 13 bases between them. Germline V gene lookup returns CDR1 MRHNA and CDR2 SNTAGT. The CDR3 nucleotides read TGTGCCAGCAGTGACTCGGGGCTATCTTTATACAATGAGCAGTTCTTC. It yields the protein CASSDSGLSLYNEQFF.

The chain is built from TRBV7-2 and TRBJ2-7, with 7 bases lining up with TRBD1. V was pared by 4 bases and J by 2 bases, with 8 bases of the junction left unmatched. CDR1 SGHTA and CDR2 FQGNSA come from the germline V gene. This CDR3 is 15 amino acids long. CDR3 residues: CASSSKTGTTYEQYF. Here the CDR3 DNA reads TGTGCCAGCAGCTCTAAGACAGGGACCACCTACGAGCAGTACTTC. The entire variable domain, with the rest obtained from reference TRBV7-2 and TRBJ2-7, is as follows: GAGVSQSPSNKVTEKGKDVELRCDPISGHTALYWYRQSLGQGLEFLIYFQGNSAPDKSGLPSDRFSAERTGGSVSTLTIQRTQQEDSAVYLCASSSKTGTTYEQYFGPGTRLTVT.

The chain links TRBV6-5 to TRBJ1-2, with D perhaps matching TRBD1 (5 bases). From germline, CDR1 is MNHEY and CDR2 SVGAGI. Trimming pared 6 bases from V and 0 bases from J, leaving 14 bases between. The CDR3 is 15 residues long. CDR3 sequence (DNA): TGTGCCAGCAGCCTCGGACATCTGTCTAACTATGGCTACACCTTC. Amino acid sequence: CASSLGHLSNYGYTF.

The CDR3 reads CASRSLRESSYNEQFF. The CDR3 DNA reads as TGTGCCAGCAGATCCCTCCGGGAGAGCTCCTACAATGAGCAGTTCTTC. This rearrangement joins TRBV11-1 to TRBJ2-1; weak D call: TRBD2 (6 bases). V shed 6 bases and J shed 0 bases, with 15 bases lying between them. The CDR3 is 16 residues long. Germline lookup yields CDR1 SGHAT and CDR2 FQDESV (reference sequence).

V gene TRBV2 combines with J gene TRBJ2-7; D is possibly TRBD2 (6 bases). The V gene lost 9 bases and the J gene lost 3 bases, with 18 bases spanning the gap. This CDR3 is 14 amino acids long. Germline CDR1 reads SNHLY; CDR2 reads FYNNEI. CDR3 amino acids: CARDTSPGVYEQYF. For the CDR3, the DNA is TGTGCCAGAGATACGTCCCCGGGAGTCTACGAGCAGTACTTC. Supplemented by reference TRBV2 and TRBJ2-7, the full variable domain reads EPEVTQTPSHQVTQMGQEVILRCVPISNHLYFYWYRQILGQKVEFLVSFYNNEISEKSEIFDDQFSVERPDGSNFTLKIRSTKLEDSAMYFCARDTSPGVYEQYFGPGTRLTVT.

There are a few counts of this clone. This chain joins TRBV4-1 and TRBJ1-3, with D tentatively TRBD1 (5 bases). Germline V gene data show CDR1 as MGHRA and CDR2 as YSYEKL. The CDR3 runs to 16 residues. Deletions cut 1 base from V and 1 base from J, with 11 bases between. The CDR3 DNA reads TGCGCCAGCAGCCAAGGGTACAGGCGTTCTGGAAACACCATATATTTT. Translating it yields CASSQGYRRSGNTIYF.

The CDR3 loop reads CASRTGGGEQYF. The CDR3 DNA follows: TGTGCCAGTAGGACGGGGGGTGGCGAGCAGTACTTC. The chain employs TRBV27 and TRBJ2-7; 7 nucleotides line up with TRBD2. The CDR3 runs to 12 residues. V lost 9 bases to trimming and J lost 6 bases; unmatched junction nucleotides: 8. Per the germline V gene, CDR1 is MNHEY and CDR2 is SMNVEV (reference sequence).

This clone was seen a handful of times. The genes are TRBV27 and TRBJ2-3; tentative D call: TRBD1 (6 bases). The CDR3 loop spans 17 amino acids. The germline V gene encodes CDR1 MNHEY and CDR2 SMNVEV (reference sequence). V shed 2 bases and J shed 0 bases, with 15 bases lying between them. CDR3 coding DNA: TGTGCCAGCAGTTTAGGGCTGGTGGGGGCAAGCACAGATACGCAGTATTTT. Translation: CASSLGLVGASTDTQYF.

This CDR3 is CASSSGQNSNQPQHF. The CDR3 bases are TGTGCCAGCAGCTCTGGACAGAATAGCAATCAGCCCCAGCATTTT. This sequence joins TRBV11-2 and TRBJ1-5; the D gene is possibly TRBD1 (6 bases). Germline values: CDR1 SGHAT, CDR2 FQNNGV. This CDR3 is built from 15 residues. V lost 4 bases, J lost 0 bases, and 10 bases lay in between.

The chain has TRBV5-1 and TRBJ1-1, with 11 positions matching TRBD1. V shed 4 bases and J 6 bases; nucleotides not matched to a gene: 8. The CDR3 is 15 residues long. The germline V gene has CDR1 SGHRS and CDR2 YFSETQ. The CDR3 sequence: CASSPRGQGASEAFF. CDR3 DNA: TGCGCCAGCAGCCCACGAGGACAGGGGGCCTCTGAAGCTTTCTTT.

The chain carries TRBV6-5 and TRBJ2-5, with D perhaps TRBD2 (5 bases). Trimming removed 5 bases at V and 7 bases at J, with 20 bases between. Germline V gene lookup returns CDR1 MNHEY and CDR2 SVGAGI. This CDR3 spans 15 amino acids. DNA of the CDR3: TGTGCCAGCAGTACCCGGGTAACCCTTGAGGGGACCCAGTACTTC. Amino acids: CASSTRVTLEGTQYF.

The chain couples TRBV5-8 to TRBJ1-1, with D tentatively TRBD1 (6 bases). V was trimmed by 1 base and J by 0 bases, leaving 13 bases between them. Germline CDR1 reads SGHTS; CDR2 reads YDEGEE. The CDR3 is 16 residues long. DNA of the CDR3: TGTGCCAGCAGCTTGCGCCAGGGGCACATGAACACTGAAGCTTTCTTT. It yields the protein CASSLRQGHMNTEAFF.

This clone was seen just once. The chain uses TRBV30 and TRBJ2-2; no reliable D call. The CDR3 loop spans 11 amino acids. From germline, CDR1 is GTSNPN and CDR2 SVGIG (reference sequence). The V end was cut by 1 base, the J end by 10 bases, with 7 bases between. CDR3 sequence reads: CAWSDSLELFF. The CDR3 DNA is TGTGCCTGGAGTGATTCATTGGAGCTGTTTTTT.

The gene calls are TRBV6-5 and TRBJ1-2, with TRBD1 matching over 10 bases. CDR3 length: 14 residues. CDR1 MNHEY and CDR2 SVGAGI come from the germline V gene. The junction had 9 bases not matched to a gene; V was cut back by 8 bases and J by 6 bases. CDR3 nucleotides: TGTGCCAGCCGGGGGACAGGGGCCGGGGATGGCTACACCTTC. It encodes CASRGTGAGDGYTF.

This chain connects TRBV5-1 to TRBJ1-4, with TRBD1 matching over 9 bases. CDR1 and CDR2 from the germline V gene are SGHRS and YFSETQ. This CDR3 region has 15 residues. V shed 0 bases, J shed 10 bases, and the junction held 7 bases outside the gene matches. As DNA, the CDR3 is TGCGCCAGCAGCTTGGCCGGGACAGGGTTCGGAAAACTGTTTTTT. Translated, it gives CASSLAGTGFGKLFF.

In nucleotides, the CDR3 is TGTGCCAGCAGCACCGACCTGTCCAGGGCTCCTCAAGAGACCCAGTACTTC. Translated: CASSTDLSRAPQETQYF. This chain joins TRBV7-8 and TRBJ2-5, with D tentatively TRBD1 (5 bases). This CDR3 has 17 residues. V shed 5 bases and J shed 2 bases, with 21 bases lying between them. The germline V gene has CDR1 SGHVS and CDR2 FQNEAQ.

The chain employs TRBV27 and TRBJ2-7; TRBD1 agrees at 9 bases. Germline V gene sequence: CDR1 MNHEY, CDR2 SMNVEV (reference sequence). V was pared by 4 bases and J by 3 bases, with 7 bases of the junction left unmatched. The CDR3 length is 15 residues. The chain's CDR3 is CASSSPGQGVYEQYF. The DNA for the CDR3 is TGTGCCAGCAGTTCCCCGGGACAGGGCGTCTACGAGCAGTACTTC.

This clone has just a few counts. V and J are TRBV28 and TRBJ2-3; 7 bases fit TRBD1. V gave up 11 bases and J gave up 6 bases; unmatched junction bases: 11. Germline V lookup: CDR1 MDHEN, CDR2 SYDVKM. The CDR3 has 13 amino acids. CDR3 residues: CAGGTGDLDTQYF. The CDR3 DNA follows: TGTGCCGGCGGAACAGGGGATCTTGATACGCAGTATTTT. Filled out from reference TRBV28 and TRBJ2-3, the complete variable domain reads DVKVTQSSRYLVKRTGEKVFLECVQDMDHENMFWYRQDPGLGLRLIYFSYDVKMKEKGDIPEGYSVSREKKERFSLILESASTNQTSMYLCAGGTGDLDTQYFGPGTRLTVL.

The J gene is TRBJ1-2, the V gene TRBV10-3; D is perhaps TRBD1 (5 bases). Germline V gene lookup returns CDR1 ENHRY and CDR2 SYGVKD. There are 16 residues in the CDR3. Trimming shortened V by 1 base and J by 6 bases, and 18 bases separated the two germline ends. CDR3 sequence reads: CAISEYGGPETNGYTF. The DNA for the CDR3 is TGTGCCATCAGTGAGTACGGGGGACCGGAAACTAATGGCTACACCTTC.

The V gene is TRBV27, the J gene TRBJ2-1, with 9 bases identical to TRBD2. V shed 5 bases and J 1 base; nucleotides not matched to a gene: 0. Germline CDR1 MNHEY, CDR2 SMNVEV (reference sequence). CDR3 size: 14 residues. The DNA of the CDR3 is TGTGCCAGCAGTACTAGCGGGTCCTACAATGAGCAGTTCTTC. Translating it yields CASSTSGSYNEQFF.

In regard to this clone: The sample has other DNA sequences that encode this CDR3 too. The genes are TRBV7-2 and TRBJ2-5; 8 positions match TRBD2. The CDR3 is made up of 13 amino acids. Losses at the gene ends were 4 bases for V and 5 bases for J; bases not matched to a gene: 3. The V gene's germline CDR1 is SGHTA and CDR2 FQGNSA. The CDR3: CASSSPGGETQYF. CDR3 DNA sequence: TGTGCCAGCAGCTCGCCGGGAGGGGAGACCCAGTACTTC.

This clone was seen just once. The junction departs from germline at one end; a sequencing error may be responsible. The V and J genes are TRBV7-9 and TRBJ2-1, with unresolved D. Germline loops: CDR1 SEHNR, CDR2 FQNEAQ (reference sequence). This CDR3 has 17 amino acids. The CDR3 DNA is TGTGCCAGCACCTTAACCCGATCGGAGTCTATGGGCAATGAGCAGTTCTTC. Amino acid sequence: CASTLTRSESMGNEQFF.